Described below is a single T cell receptor (beta chain) sequence and its context. The CDR3 is 10 amino acids. Looked up from germline, CDR1 is MNHEY and CDR2 is SVGAGI. Trimming stripped 2 bases from V and 5 bases from J, with 1 base between. The data are from a study of T cell responses to AZD1222 COVID-19 vaccine. TCRdb's table, derived via immunoSEQ multiplex PCR, lists solely in-frame clones and lacks some. The sample holds under 150,000 clones; 70% to 90% are singletons and the top ten take 3.9%. This TCR derives from an adult in good health. Material: peripheral blood, obtained on day 0 of MenACWY control vaccination. This chain connects TRBV6-5 to TRBJ2-7, with unresolved D. The CDR3 sequence: CASSYDEQYF. In DNA form, the CDR3 reads TGTGCCAGCAGTTACGACGAGCAGTACTTC.